The source of this T cell receptor (beta chain) is a study of early stage breast cancer tumors. Sequencing was performed with immunoSEQ multiplex PCR; in TCRdb, only in-frame clones are kept and a portion is missing. The sample holds tens of thousands of clones, over 70% seen once. V was pared by 8 bases and J by 11 bases, with 15 bases between. There are 11 residues in the CDR3. The V gene's germline CDR1 is SGHAT and CDR2 FQNNGV. Input material: breast tumor tissue. The sequence came from a person aged 25 to 40 with breast cancer. This chain connects TRBV11-2 to TRBJ1-1; D is perhaps TRBD1 (5 bases). This chain's CDR3 is CASGEGTPAFF. The CDR3 nucleotides read TGTGCCAGCGGGGAGGGGACCCCCGCTTTCTTT. The full variable domain, in which reference TRBV11-2 and TRBJ1-1 provide the parts outside the CDR3, is EAGVAQSPRYKIIEKRQSVAFWCNPISGHATLYWYQQILGQGPKLLIQFQNNGVVDDSQLPKDRFSAERLKGVDSTLKIQPAKLEDSAVYLCASGEGTPAFFGQGTRLTVV.